Given below is one T cell receptor beta chain in context. Its specific antigen is unknown. Base qualities are not recorded, but no much larger clone differs from it by a single base. Receptor amplification or capture employed the immunoSEQ multiplex PCR assay. In most patients, genomic DNA was isolated using the Qiagen DNeasy Blood and Tissue Kit and sent frozen to Adaptive Biotechnologies for TCR sequencing. For most patients, genomic DNA was subjected to high-throughput TCR-beta CDR3 sequencing by Adaptive Biotechnologies. The paper's processing steps were these. TCR sequencing data were retrieved from Adaptive's ImmunoSEQ software for 15 to 20 patients, whereas three other patients were processed with MiXCR and VDJtools. To correct CD4 versus CD8 sorting errors, sequences present in both subsets at a frequency ratio below 5:1 were removed. CDR3 nucleotide sequences shared between donor and recipient were removed because their origin could not be assigned. To count as alloreactive, a clone needed at least 2-fold expansion over unstimulated cells and a minimum CFSE-low frequency of 0.002% (template counts) or 0.001% (read counts). Clones were considered mappable if detected in sequenced pre-transplant spleen, lymph node, or MLR CFSE-low populations of the donor or recipient. Cumulative frequency of alloreactive clones was calculated as a percentage of all sequences weighted by copy number. TCRdb provides this immuneACCESS table in a form limited to in-frame rearrangements. Some clones are lacking; in checked studies, under half of them reflect an unresolved V gene, and why the rest are absent is not known. The V and J calls and clone size were taken over from that table, and D and trimming were inferred from the DNA. The sample data list roughly 120,000 clones, and around 95% of these were observed just once. The ten largest clonotypes hold more than 3% of the sample.

These data come from a study of graft-versus-host responses after intestinal transplantation (dated by TCRdb to about 2021). As for the study more broadly: Multivisceral, liver-intestinal, or isolated intestinal transplants were received by the recipients. All recipients received anti-thymocyte globulin induction followed by maintenance tacrolimus and steroids for 3 to 4 years. After intestinal transplantation, graft-versus-host and host-versus-graft alloreactive T cell clones were followed in the graft, circulation and bone marrow using bulk TCR-beta CDR3 sequencing. Alloreactive clones were identified by sequencing pre-transplant mixed lymphocyte reaction products and comparing these products with unstimulated pre-transplant donor and recipient T cells. The cohort enrolled 20 to 25 intestinal transplant recipients including one retransplant, and a few patients lacking pretransplant specimens were excluded. A peak of at least 4% donor T cells among recipient peripheral blood mononuclear cells was the definition used for donor T cell macrochimerism. Instead of going to the commercial service, samples from a few later patients were sequenced in-house on an Illumina MiSeq and processed with MiXCR.

Read against the paper, the sample's time point label means: cells obtained before transplantation from donor or recipient. CD3+CD4+ and CD3+CD8+ populations were FACS-sorted from unstimulated pre-transplant donor and recipient cells taken from spleen or lymph nodes. Paper-wide results and their limitations: The relatively low number and heterogeneity of intestinal transplant patients limited the conclusions. GvH clones were found in recipient bone marrow, and some of the GvH clones appeared earlier in ileal mucosa or blood, which is consistent with an intestinal mucosal origin. In patients with donor T cell macrochimerism, the allografts had high GvH to HvG T cell clonal ratios. Peak levels of circulating GvH clones were associated with declines in HvG clones early after transplant.

Including the terminal cysteine and phenylalanine, the CDR3 comprises 13 residues. Kept here is only the CDR3 DNA, which spans 39 bases and is read in frame from base 1. The germline V gene encodes CDR1 MNHEY and CDR2 SMNVEV (reference sequence). The germline V and J ends show losses of 4 bases and 6 bases respectively, and no gene match explains 2 bases of the junction. Sequences were derived from unstimulated CD8+ T cells sorted from spleen or lymph node cells, sampled before intestinal transplant. The receptor was derived from a human donor who received an intestinal transplant. The sequence links TRBV27 to TRBJ2-1; the junction holds 8 bases that match TRBD2. The DNA sequence is given as TGTGCCAGCAGTTCACTAGCGGTCAATGAGCAGTTCTTC. Its translation is CASSSLAVNEQFF.